The following is a T cell receptor (beta chain) sequence with its context. In this sample, this clonotype turned up many times. There is no known antigen for this receptor. No base qualities exist here, and no much larger clone lies one base off it. The library was obtained by RT-PCR. Sequencing relied on an Illumina HiSeq 2500. The public reads were reprocessed in TCRdb via fastp at Q25 and MiXCR, keeping in-frame beta chains. For every CDR3 protein sequence, its rows merge into one entry that carries the most common genes and DNA. Recorded for this sample are 650,000 to 850,000 distinct CDR3 sequences; 14% of them occurred a single time. The ten largest clonotypes hold 6% to 8% of the sample. These data are taken from a study of response to subunit inactivated influenza vaccine (dated by TCRdb to 2017 to 2018). For the wider study: The study used deep quantitative T cell receptor repertoire profiling to track responses to a trivalent subunit inactivated influenza vaccine.

The cysteine opens and the phenylalanine closes a CDR3 of 13 amino acids. Only the CDR3 part of the read is kept: 39 bases, read in frame from the first base. Taken from the germline V gene (reference sequence), the CDR1 and CDR2 loops are SEHNR and FQNEAQ. V trim: 9 bases; J trim: 4 bases; unmatched bases: 4. The research as a whole found: It was suggested by the authors that each seasonal influenza vaccination may recruit only a limited number of new T cells.

The TCR originated in a man between 45 and 60 years old who received an inactivated influenza vaccine. Donor details come from another sample of the same person, matched by shared clones. The source material was PBMCs from blood, sampled 14 to 15 days before vaccination. Recombination linked TRBV7-9 to TRBJ2-1; 9 central nucleotides agree with TRBD2. For the CDR3, the sequence is CASGGGGYNEQFF. At the DNA level, the sequence is TGTGCCAGTGGCGGGGGGGGGTACAATGAGCAGTTCTTC.